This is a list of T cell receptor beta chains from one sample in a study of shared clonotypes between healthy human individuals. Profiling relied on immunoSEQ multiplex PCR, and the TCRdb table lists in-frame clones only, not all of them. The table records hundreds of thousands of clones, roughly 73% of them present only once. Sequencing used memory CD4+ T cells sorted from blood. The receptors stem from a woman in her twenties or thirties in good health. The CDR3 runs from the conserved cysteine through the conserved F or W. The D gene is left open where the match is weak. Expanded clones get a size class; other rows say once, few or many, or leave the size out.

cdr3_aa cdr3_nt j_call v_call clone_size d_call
CASSLGPGAATYEQYF TGTGCCAGCAGCTTGGGGCCCGGGGCAGCTACCTACGAGCAGTACTTC TRBJ2-7 TRBV5-4 - -
CASTRTMDGEAFF TGCGCCAGCACCCGCACTATGGACGGTGAAGCTTTCTTT TRBJ1-1 TRBV10-1 - -
CASRPLAGGPYEQYF TGCGCCAGCAGGCCACTAGCGGGAGGGCCCTACGAGCAGTACTTC TRBJ2-7 TRBV5-1 once TRBD2
CASSSGTSGNSVAKNIQYF TGTGCCAGCAGTTCTGGGACTAGCGGAAACTCTGTAGCCAAAAACATTCAGTACTTC TRBJ2-4 TRBV27 - TRBD2
CASTEGRNSNQPQHF TGTGCCAGCACTGAGGGTCGGAATAGCAATCAGCCCCAGCATTTT TRBJ1-5 TRBV6-1 - -
CASSAGQGNGYTF TGTGCCAGCAGCGCAGGACAGGGGAACGGCTACACCTTC TRBJ1-2 TRBV28 - TRBD1
CASSRKGYGYTF TGTGCCAGCAGTCGGAAGGGGTATGGCTACACCTTC TRBJ1-2 TRBV6-5 - -
CASSEFPGEIETQYF TGTGCCAGCAGTGAGTTTCCGGGGGAGATAGAGACCCAGTACTTC TRBJ2-5 TRBV2 - -
CASSRTRTEAFF TGCGCCAGCAGCAGAACAAGGACTGAAGCTTTCTTT TRBJ1-1 TRBV4-1 - -
CSAGPQGANGELFF TGCAGCGCCGGACCCCAGGGGGCGAACGGGGAGCTGTTTTTT TRBJ2-2 TRBV29-1 - TRBD1
CASSRGGTNTEAFF TGTGCCAGCAGCCGAGGCGGGACGAACACTGAAGCTTTCTTT TRBJ1-1 TRBV7-9 - -
CASSLLPSSTDTQYF TGTGCCAGCAGCTTACTTCCTTCTAGCACAGATACGCAGTATTTT TRBJ2-3 TRBV7-3 - -